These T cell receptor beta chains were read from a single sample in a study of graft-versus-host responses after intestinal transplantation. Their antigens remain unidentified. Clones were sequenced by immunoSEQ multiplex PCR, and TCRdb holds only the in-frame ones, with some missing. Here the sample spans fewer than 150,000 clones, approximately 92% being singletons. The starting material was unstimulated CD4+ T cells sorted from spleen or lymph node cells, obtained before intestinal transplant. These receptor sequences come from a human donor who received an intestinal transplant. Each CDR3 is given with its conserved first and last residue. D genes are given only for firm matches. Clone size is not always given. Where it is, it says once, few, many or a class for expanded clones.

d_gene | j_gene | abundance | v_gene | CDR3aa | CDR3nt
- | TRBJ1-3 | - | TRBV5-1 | CASSPGSGNTIYF | TGCGCCAGCAGCCCCGGCTCTGGAAACACCATATATTTT
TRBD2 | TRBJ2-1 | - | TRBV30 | CAFTSQLKRGATYNEQFF | TGTGCCTTCACCAGCCAACTAAAGCGGGGGGCCACCTACAATGAGCAGTTCTTC
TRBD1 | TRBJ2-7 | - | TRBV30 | CAWRGQVPGSYEQYF | TGTGCCTGGAGGGGACAGGTCCCCGGCTCCTACGAGCAGTACTTC
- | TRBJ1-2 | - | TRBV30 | CAWSVGTPYGYTF | TGTGCCTGGAGTGTAGGGACACCCTATGGCTACACCTTC
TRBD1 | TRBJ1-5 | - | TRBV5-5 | CASSLMTGVSNQPQHF | TGTGCCAGCAGCTTGATGACAGGGGTTAGCAATCAGCCCCAGCATTTT
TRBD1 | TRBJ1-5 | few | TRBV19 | CASSWDRVRSNQPQHF | TGTGCCAGTAGTTGGGACAGGGTTAGGAGCAATCAGCCCCAGCATTTT
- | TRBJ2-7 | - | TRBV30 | CAWSVLGRGPYEQYF | TGTGCCTGGAGTGTACTGGGCAGGGGACCCTACGAGCAGTACTTC
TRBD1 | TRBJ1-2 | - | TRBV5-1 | CASSLGQGAGYGYTF | TGCGCCAGCAGCCTAGGACAGGGGGCCGGTTATGGCTACACCTTC
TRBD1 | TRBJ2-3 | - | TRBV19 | CASSSGGTGRDTQYF | TGTGCCAGTAGTAGTGGAGGGACAGGGAGAGATACGCAGTATTTT
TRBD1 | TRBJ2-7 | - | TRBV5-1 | CASSSTTGGNYEQYF | TGCGCCAGCAGCTCTACGACAGGGGGCAACTACGAGCAGTACTTC
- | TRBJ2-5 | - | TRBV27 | CASRAANQETQYF | TGTGCCAGCAGAGCAGCGAACCAAGAGACCCAGTACTTC
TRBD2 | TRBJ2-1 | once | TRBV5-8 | CASSFPSSAGGMDEQFF | TGTGCCAGCAGCTTTCCCTCATCCGCGGGGGGGATGGATGAGCAGTTCTTC
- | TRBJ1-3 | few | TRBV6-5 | CAGHHPGNTIYF | TGTGCCGGACATCACCCCGGAAACACCATATATTTT
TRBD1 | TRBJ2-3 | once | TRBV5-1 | CASSLQGASTDTQYF | TGCGCCAGCAGCTTACAGGGGGCTAGCACAGATACGCAGTATTTT
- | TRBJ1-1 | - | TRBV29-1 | CSVAPLMNTEAFF | TGCAGCGTTGCTCCTCTAATGAACACTGAAGCTTTCTTT
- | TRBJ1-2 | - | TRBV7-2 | CASSLFTGENYGYTF | TGTGCCAGCAGCTTATTCACAGGAGAGAACTATGGCTACACCTTC
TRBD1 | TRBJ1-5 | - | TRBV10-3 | CAISGTGINQPQHF | TGTGCCATCAGTGGGACAGGGATCAATCAGCCCCAGCATTTT
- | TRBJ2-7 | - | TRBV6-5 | CASSAGRTYEQYF | TGTGCCAGCAGTGCAGGACGTACCTACGAGCAGTACTTC
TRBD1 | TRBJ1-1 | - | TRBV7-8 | CASRRDRVGPEAFF | TGTGCCAGCAGACGAGACAGGGTGGGCCCTGAAGCTTTCTTT
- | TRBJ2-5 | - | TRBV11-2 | CASTIGPQETQYF | TGTGCCAGCACCATAGGTCCCCAAGAGACCCAGTACTTC
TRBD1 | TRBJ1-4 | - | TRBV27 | CASSFRQGFQKLFF | TGTGCCAGCAGTTTCCGACAGGGTTTCCAAAAACTGTTTTTT
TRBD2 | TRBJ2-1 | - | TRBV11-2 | CASSLGGLAGPSSYNEQFF | TGTGCCAGCAGCTTAGGTGGTCTAGCGGGCCCGAGCTCCTACAATGAGCAGTTCTTC
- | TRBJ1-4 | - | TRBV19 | CASSLPGMTTNEKLFF | TGTGCCAGTAGTTTACCCGGGATGACAACTAATGAAAAACTGTTTTTT
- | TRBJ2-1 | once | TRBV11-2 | CASSLALGLYRDEQFF | TGTGCCAGCAGCTTAGCGCTCGGGCTTTACAGGGATGAGCAGTTCTTC
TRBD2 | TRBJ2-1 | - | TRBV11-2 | CATKPPAGGNEQFF | TGTGCCACCAAGCCCCCAGCGGGGGGCAATGAGCAGTTCTTC
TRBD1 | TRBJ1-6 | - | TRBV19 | CASSIRTGGFNSPLHF | TGTGCCAGTAGTATCCGGACAGGGGGCTTTAATTCACCCCTCCACTTT
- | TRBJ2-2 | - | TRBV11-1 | CASSLRLARNTGELFF | TGTGCCAGCAGCTTGAGGCTAGCGAGGAACACCGGGGAGCTGTTTTTT
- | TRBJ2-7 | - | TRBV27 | CASSIDRVGSYEQYF | TGTGCCAGCAGCATTGATCGAGTGGGATCCTACGAGCAGTACTTC
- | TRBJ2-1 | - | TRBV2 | CASRHQGSYNEQFF | TGTGCCAGCAGGCATCAGGGCTCCTACAATGAGCAGTTCTTC